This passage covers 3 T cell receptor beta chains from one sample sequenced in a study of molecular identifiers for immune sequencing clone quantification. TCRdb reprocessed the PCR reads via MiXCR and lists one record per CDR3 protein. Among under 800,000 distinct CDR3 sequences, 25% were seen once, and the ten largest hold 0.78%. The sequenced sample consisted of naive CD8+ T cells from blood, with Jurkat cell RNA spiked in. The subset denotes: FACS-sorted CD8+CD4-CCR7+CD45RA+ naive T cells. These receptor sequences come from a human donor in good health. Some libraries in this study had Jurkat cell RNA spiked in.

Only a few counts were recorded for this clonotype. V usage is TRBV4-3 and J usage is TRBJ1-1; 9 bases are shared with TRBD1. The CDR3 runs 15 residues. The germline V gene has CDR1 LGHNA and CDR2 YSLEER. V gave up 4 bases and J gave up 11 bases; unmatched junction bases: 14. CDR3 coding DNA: TGCGCCAGCAGCCTCACACCAACAGGGGGCGCTGGGGCTTTCTTT. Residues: CASSLTPTGGAGAFF.

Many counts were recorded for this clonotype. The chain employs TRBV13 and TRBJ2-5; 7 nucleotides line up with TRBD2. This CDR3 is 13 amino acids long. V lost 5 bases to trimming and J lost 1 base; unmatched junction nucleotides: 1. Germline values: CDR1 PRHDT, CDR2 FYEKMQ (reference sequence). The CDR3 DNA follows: TGTGCCAGCAGCCCTAGCGGCCAAGAGACCCAGTACTTC. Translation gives CASSPSGQETQYF.

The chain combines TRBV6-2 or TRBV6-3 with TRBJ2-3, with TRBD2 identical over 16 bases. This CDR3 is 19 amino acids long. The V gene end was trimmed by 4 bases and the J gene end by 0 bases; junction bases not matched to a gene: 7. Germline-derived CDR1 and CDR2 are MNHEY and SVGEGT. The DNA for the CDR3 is TGTGCCAGCAGTTTTTCTACGGGACTAGCGGGGGGGAGCACAGATACGCAGTATTTT. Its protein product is CASSFSTGLAGGSTDTQYF.